This entry is about one T cell receptor beta chain. This CDR3 comprises 18 residues. With V trimmed by 2 bases and J by 0 bases, 13 bases remained unmatched. The germline gives CDR1 SQVTM, CDR2 ANQGSEA. Clones were read by immunoSEQ multiplex PCR, and TCRdb kept only the in-frame ones, dropping some. This table has about 61,000 clones, 88% appearing once. The data originate from a study of blood T cell repertoires in COVID-19. Study at large: Researchers got acute and convalescent COVID-19 samples from the United States, Italy and Spain.

This clonotype was sampled from a woman between 50 and 59 years old with active or convalescent COVID-19. J is TRBJ2-1 and V is TRBV29-1; 7 bases align to TRBD2. The sample consisted of peripheral blood. CDR3 sequence (DNA): TGCAGCGTTGAACCCCTGGGGGGGGAGCGGAGCTCCTACAATGAGCAGTTCTTC. This encodes CSVEPLGGERSSYNEQFF.